This entry features one T cell receptor beta chain sequence. Authors' data handling: Counts of nucleated cells, estimated from reference gene primer amplification, were obtained. Method: immunoSEQ multiplex PCR; TCRdb's copy keeps in-frame clones and lacks some. D and trimming come from the DNA, and the V and J calls and clone size come from that table. Of fewer than 250,000 clones listed, roughly 82% are singletons. The source of the sample is a study of blood T cell repertoires in COVID-19. Background on the study: Samples of COVID-19 (acute and convalescent) were obtained from the United States, Italy and Spain. T cells, B-cell-depleted T cells, or PBMCs supplied cDNA or gDNA.

The CDR3 has 13 amino acids. J gave up 5 bases and V 6 bases, and 5 bases lay outside the gene matches. Germline V gene data show CDR1 as SNHLY and CDR2 as FYNNEI. This chain connects TRBV2 to TRBJ1-2; 8 bases are a match to TRBD1. This sequence originates from a woman in her sixties or seventies with acute or convalescent COVID-19. Sequences were obtained from peripheral blood. The CDR3 DNA reads TGTGCCAGCAGGGGTGACAGGGGATATGGCTACACCTTC. As protein: CASRGDRGYGYTF.